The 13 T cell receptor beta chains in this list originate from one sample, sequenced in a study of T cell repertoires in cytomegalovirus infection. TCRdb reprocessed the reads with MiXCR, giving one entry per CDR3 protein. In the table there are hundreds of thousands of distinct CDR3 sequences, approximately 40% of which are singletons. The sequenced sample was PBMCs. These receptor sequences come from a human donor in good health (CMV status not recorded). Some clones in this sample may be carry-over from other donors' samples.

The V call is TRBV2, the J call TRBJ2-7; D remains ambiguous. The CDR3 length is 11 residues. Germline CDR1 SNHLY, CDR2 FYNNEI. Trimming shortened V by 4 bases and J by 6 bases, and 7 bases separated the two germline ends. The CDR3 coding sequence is TGTGCCAGCAGTGTTGGGCCCGAGCAGTACTTC. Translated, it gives CASSVGPEQYF.

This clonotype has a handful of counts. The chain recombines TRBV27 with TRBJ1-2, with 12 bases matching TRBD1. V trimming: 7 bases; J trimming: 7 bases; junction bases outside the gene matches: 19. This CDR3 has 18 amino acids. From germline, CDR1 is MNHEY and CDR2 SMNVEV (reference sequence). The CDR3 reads CASTPEKARGQGAGGYTF. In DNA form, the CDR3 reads TGTGCCAGCACCCCAGAAAAGGCTCGGGGACAGGGGGCAGGTGGCTACACCTTC.

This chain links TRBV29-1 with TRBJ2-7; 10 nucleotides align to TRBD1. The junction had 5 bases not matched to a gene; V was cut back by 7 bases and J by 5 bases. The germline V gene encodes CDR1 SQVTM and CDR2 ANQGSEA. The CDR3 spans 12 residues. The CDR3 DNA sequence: TGCAGCGGCGGGACAGGGGATAACGAGCAGTACTTC. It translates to CSGGTGDNEQYF.

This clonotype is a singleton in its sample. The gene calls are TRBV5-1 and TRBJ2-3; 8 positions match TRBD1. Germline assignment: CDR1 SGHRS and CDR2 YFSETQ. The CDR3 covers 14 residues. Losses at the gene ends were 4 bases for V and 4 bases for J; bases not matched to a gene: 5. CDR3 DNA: TGCGCCAGCAGCCCAGGGGGCGTAGCAGATACGCAGTATTTT. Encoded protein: CASSPGGVADTQYF. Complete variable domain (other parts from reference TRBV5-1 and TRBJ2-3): KAGVTQTPRYLIKTRGQQVTLSCSPISGHRSVSWYQQTPGQGLQFLFEYFSETQRNKGNFPGRFSGRQFSNSRSEMNVSTLELGDSALYLCASSPGGVADTQYFGPGTRLTVL.

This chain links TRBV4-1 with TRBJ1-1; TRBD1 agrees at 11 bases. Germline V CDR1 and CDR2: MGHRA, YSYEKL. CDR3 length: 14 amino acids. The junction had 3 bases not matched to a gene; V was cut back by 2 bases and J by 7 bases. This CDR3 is CASSQPGQGGEAFF. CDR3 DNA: TGCGCCAGCAGCCAACCGGGACAGGGGGGTGAAGCTTTCTTT.

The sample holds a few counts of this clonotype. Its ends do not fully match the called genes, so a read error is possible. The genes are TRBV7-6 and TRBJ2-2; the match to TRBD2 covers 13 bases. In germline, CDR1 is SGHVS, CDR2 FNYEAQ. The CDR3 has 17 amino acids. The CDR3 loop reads CASSSGLAGSNTGELFF. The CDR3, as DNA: TGTGCTAGCAGCTCGGGACTAGCGGGGTCCAACACCGGGGAGCTGTTTTTT.

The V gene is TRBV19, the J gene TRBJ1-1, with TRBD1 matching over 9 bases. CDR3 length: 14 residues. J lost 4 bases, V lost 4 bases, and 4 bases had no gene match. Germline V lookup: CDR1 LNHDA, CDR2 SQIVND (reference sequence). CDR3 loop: CASSTTQGATEAFF. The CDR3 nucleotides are TGTGCCAGTAGTACCACACAGGGGGCCACTGAAGCTTTCTTT.

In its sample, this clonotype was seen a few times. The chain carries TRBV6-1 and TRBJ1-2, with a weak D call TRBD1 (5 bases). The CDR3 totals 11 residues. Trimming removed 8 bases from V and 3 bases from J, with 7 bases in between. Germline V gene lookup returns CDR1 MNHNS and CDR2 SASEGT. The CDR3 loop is CASGADYGYTF. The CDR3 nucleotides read TGTGCCAGCGGGGCTGACTATGGCTACACCTTC.

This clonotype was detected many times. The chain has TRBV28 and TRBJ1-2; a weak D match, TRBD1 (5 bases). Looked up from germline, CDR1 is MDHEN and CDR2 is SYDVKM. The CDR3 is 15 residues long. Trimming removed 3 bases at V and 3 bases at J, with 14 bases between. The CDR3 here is CASSFSSRADYGYTF. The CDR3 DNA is TGTGCCAGCAGTTTCTCCTCCAGGGCAGACTATGGCTACACCTTC.

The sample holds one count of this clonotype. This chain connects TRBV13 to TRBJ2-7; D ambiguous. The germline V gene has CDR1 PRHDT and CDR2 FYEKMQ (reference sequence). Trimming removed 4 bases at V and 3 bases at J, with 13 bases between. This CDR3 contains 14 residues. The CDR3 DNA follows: TGTGCCAGCAGCTCTCCGGACCTGAACTACGAGCAGTACTTC. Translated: CASSSPDLNYEQYF.

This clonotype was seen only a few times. The CDR3 protein is CASSLGGDRTFYEQYF. CDR3 nucleotide sequence: TGTGCCAGCAGCTTAGGAGGGGACAGGACTTTTTACGAGCAGTACTTC. The gene calls are TRBV7-6 and TRBJ2-7; TRBD1 matches at 8 bases. The CDR3 covers 16 residues. From germline, CDR1 is SGHVS and CDR2 FNYEAQ. The ends lost 1 base at V and 4 bases at J; junction bases unmatched: 9.

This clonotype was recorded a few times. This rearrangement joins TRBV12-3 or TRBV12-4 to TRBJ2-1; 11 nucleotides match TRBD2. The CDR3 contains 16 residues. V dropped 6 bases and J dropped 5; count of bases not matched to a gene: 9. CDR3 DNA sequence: TGTGCCAGCAGGGCGGCTGGACTAGCGGGCCACAATGAGCAGTTCTTC. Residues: CASRAAGLAGHNEQFF.

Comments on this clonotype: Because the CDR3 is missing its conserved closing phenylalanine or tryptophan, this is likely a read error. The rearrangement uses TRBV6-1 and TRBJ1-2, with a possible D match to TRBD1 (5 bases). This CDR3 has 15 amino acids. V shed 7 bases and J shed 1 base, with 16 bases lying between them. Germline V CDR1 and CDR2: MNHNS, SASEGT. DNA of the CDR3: TGTGCCAGCACGGAAGGGGACCCAAATAACTATGGCTACACCTTA. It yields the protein CASTEGDPNNYGYTL.